The 18 T cell receptor beta chains below were found in one sample sequenced in a study of monozygotic twins with cystic fibrosis. The assay was immunoSEQ multiplex PCR, and TCRdb's table has in-frame clones only and misses some. Of 20,000 to 30,000 clones listed, 96% were seen once; the top ten hold 2.7%. The sequenced sample consisted of blood. Receptors originate from a girl aged 2 to 9 with cystic fibrosis.

This chain uses TRBV19 with TRBJ2-7; D could derive from TRBD1 or TRBD2 (5 bases each). Germline CDR1 is LNHDA and CDR2 is SQIVND (reference sequence). The CDR3 runs 16 residues. Trimming left V 5 bases short and J 0 bases short, with 17 bases between. The CDR3 DNA follows: TGTGCCAGTAGTCCCAATTATGGGGGTCCCTCCTACGAGCAGTACTTC. Translation: CASSPNYGGPSYEQYF. The full variable domain, its missing parts supplied by reference TRBV19 and TRBJ2-7, is DGGITQSPKYLFRKEGQNVTLSCEQNLNHDAMYWYRQDPGQGLRLIYYSQIVNDFQKGDIAEGYSVSREKKESFPLTVTSAQKNPTAFYLCASSPNYGGPSYEQYFGPGTRLTVT.

The genes are TRBV23-1 and TRBJ1-2; weak D call: TRBD1 (5 bases). TRBV23-1 carries the ORF label, with uncertain function. This CDR3 has 14 amino acids. V was clipped by 7 bases and J by 3 bases, with 15 bases between them. The CDR3 protein is CASNQTGGDYGYTF. CDR3 DNA: TGCGCCAGCAACCAAACGGGGGGAGACTATGGCTACACCTTC.

The rearrangement uses TRBV5-1 and TRBJ2-5, with D perhaps matching TRBD1 or TRBD2 (6 bases each). V lost 1 base and J 5 bases, leaving 12 bases between the germline ends. The length of the CDR3 is 14 residues. Germline CDR1 and CDR2: SGHRS and YFSETQ. The DNA of the CDR3 is TGCGCCAGCAGCTTGAGGGGGGCTGGGGAGACCCAGTACTTC. As protein: CASSLRGAGETQYF.

This chain connects TRBV5-1 to TRBJ2-1, with D perhaps matching TRBD1 (5 bases). The CDR3 has 13 residues. V was cut by 4 bases and J by 5 bases, with 10 bases left in between. From germline, CDR1 is SGHRS and CDR2 YFSETQ. CDR3 amino acids: CASSPGIHNEQFF. The CDR3 region has the DNA TGCGCCAGCAGCCCAGGGATTCACAATGAGCAGTTCTTC.

V gene TRBV9 combines with J gene TRBJ1-1; 8 nucleotides line up with TRBD1. Germline V gene sequence: CDR1 SGDLS, CDR2 YYNGEE. This CDR3 is 16 amino acids long. Trimming cost V 4 bases and J 5 bases; bases outside gene matches: 13. The CDR3 DNA reads as TGTGCCAGCAGCCCCCACCTAGGACAGGGCAATACTGAAGCTTTCTTT. Its translation is CASSPHLGQGNTEAFF.

J is TRBJ2-3 and V is TRBV19, with D perhaps TRBD1 (6 bases). The germline V gene encodes CDR1 LNHDA and CDR2 SQIVND (reference sequence). The length of the CDR3 is 14 residues. V lost 4 bases, J lost 4 bases, and 12 bases lay in between. For the CDR3, the DNA is TGTGCCAGTAGTAGCCGGGGACACGCAGATACGCAGTATTTT. Translation gives CASSSRGHADTQYF.

This chain uses TRBV7-9 with TRBJ2-1; D gene unclear. V lost 1 base to trimming and J lost 5 bases, with 12 bases between them. The CDR3 has 15 amino acids. CDR1 and CDR2 (germline): SEHNR, FQNEAQ (reference sequence). CDR3 protein: CASSLVVGPDNEQFF. DNA for the CDR3: TGTGCCAGCAGCTTAGTGGTCGGCCCCGACAATGAGCAGTTCTTC.

V is TRBV6-1 and J is TRBJ2-3; D remains unclear. Germline values: CDR1 MNHNS, CDR2 SASEGT. The CDR3 is 14 residues long. V was cut by 5 bases and J by 1 base, with 10 bases left in between. CDR3 nucleotides: TGTGCCAGCAGTCGACGGATCGGCACAGATACGCAGTATTTT. It is translated as CASSRRIGTDTQYF.

This rearrangement joins TRBV28 to TRBJ2-2, with 7 positions matching TRBD2. V shed 6 bases and J 7 bases; nucleotides not matched to a gene: 8. The germline V gene encodes CDR1 MDHEN and CDR2 SYDVKM. The CDR3 length is 14 residues. The CDR3 region has the DNA TGTGCCAGCAGAACGCGGGAGTCCGGCGGGGAGCTGTTTTTT. Translation gives CASRTRESGGELFF.

The V gene is TRBV6-5, the J gene TRBJ1-1, with D possibly being TRBD1 (6 bases). CDR1 is MNHEY and CDR2 is SVGAGI in the germline V gene. The CDR3 is made up of 14 amino acids. V gave up 2 bases and J gave up 4 bases, with 11 bases separating them. This CDR3 reads CASSYGAGATEAFF. The CDR3 bases are TGTGCCAGCAGTTACGGTGCGGGGGCCACTGAAGCTTTCTTT.

The chain carries TRBV7-9 and TRBJ2-2; 9 bases line up with TRBD2. CDR3 size: 15 residues. The J segment lost 5 bases and the V segment lost 4 bases, leaving 5 bases of the junction unmatched. CDR1 is SEHNR and CDR2 is FQNEAQ in the germline V gene (reference sequence). In DNA, the CDR3 is TGTGCCAGCAGCTATCGACTAGCGGATACCGGGGAGCTGTTTTTT. Amino acid sequence: CASSYRLADTGELFF.

The chain uses TRBV10-3 and TRBJ1-2; D gene uncertain. The V gene's germline CDR1 is ENHRY and CDR2 SYGVKD. This CDR3 comprises 13 residues. With 0 bases removed from V and 2 bases from J, the gap between germline ends came to 4 bases. The CDR3 DNA reads as TGTGCCATCAGTGAGTCACTCAACTATGGCTACACCTTC. This encodes CAISESLNYGYTF.

V usage is TRBV9 and J usage is TRBJ2-5; weak D call: TRBD2 (5 bases). With 2 bases removed from V and 4 bases from J, the gap between germline ends came to 9 bases. Germline assignment: CDR1 SGDLS and CDR2 YYNGEE. The CDR3 length is 13 residues. The CDR3 protein is CASSVDGVETQYF. CDR3 sequence (DNA): TGTGCCAGCAGCGTGGACGGGGTAGAGACCCAGTACTTC.

This chain uses TRBV6-4 with TRBJ2-1; no reliable D call. CDR3 length: 13 residues. The germline V gene encodes CDR1 MRHNA and CDR2 SNTAGT. Trimming left V 2 bases short and J 6 bases short, with 8 bases between. In DNA form, the CDR3 reads TGTGCCAGCAGTGACGGACCGTCCAATGAGCAGTTCTTC. It yields the protein CASSDGPSNEQFF.

The rearrangement links TRBV29-1 to TRBJ1-1; 7 positions agree with TRBD1. CDR1 SQVTM and CDR2 ANQGSEA come from the germline V gene. Trimming took 7 bases from V and 1 from J; bases not matched to a gene: 3. This CDR3 region has 12 residues. The CDR3 DNA sequence: TGCAGCGGGACAGGCTCGAACACTGAAGCTTTCTTT. It codes for CSGTGSNTEAFF.

This chain links TRBV6-6 with TRBJ1-1; 7 nucleotides line up with TRBD1. Germline-derived CDR1 and CDR2 are MNHNY and SVGAGI (reference sequence). The trim removed 7 bases at V and 6 bases at J, leaving 8 bases unmatched. The CDR3 sequence is 13 residues long. The CDR3: CASTTGTDSEAFF. In DNA, the CDR3 is TGTGCCAGCACCACAGGGACAGACTCTGAAGCTTTCTTT.

The chain is built from TRBV19 and TRBJ2-3; a possible D gene is TRBD2 (5 bases). Looked up from germline, CDR1 is LNHDA and CDR2 is SQIVND (reference sequence). The CDR3 length is 14 residues. Trimming removed 3 bases from V and 0 bases from J, with 7 bases in between. CDR3 bases: TGTGCCAGTAGTATGGGCGGGAGCACAGATACGCAGTATTTT. This translates into CASSMGGSTDTQYF.

The genes are TRBV27 and TRBJ2-3, with 7 bases aligning to TRBD2. The CDR3 is made up of 16 amino acids. The V gene's germline CDR1 is MNHEY and CDR2 SMNVEV (reference sequence). V lost 7 bases, J lost 2 bases, and 12 bases stayed unmatched. CDR3 sequence reads: CASKRLQGGDTDTQYF. The DNA for the CDR3 is TGTGCCAGCAAGAGGCTCCAGGGAGGGGACACAGATACGCAGTATTTT.